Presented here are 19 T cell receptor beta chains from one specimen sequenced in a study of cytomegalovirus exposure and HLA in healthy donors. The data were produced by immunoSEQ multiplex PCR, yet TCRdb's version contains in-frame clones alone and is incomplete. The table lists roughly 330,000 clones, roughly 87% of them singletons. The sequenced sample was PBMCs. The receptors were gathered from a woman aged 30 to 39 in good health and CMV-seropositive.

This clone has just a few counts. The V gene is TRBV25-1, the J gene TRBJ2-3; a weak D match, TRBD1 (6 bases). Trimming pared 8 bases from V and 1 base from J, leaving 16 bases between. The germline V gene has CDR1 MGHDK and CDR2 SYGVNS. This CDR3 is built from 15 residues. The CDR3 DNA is TGTGCCAGCGGTCCCTTGGGGGCCCGCACAGATACGCAGTATTTT. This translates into CASGPLGARTDTQYF.

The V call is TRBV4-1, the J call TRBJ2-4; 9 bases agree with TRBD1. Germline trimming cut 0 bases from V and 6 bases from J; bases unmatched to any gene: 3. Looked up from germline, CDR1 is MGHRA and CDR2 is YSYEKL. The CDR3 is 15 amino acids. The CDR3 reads CASSQEGQGINIQYF. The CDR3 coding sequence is TGCGCCAGCAGCCAAGAGGGACAGGGTATAAACATTCAGTACTTC.

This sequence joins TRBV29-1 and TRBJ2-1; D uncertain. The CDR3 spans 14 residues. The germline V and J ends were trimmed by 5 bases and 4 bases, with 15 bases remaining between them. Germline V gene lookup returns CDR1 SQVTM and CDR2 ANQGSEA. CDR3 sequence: CSVNPQLGYNEQFF. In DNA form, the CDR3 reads TGCAGCGTTAACCCTCAGTTAGGGTACAATGAGCAGTTCTTC.

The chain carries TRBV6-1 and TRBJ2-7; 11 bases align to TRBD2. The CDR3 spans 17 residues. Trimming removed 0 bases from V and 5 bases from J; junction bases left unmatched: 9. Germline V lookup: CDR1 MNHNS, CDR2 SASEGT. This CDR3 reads CASSEARLAGGRNEQYF. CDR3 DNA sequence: TGTGCCAGCAGTGAAGCGCGATTAGCGGGAGGGAGAAACGAGCAGTACTTC.

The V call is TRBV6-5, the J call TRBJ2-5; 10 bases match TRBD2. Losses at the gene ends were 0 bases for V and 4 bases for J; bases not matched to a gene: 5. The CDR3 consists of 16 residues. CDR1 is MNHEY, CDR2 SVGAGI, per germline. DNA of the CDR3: TGTGCCAGCAGTTACTCCGAGTCTAGCGGGAGAGAGACCCAGTACTTC. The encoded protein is CASSYSESSGRETQYF.

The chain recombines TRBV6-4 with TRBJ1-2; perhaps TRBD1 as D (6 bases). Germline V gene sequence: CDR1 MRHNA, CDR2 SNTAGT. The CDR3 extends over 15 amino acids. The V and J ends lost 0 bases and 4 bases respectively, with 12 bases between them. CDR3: CASSDSGGASYGYTF. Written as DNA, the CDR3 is TGTGCCAGCAGTGACTCGGGGGGCGCCAGCTATGGCTACACCTTC.

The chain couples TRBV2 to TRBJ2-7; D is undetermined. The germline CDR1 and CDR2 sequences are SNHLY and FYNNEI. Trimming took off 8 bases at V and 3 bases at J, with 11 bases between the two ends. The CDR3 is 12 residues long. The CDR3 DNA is TGTGCCAGCCAAGACGAACACTACGAGCAGTACTTC. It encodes CASQDEHYEQYF.

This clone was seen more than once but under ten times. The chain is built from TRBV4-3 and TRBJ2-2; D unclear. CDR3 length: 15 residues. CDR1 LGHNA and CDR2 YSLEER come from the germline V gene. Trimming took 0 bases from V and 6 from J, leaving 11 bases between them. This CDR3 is CASSQDSGPAGELFF. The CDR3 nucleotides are TGCGCCAGCAGCCAAGACTCTGGCCCCGCCGGGGAGCTGTTTTTT.

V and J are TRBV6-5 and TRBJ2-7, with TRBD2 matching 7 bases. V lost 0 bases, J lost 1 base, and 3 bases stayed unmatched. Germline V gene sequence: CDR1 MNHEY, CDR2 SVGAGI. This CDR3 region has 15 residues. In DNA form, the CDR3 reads TGTGCCAGCAGTTACTCGGACGGGGGGTCCTACGAGCAGTACTTC. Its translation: CASSYSDGGSYEQYF.

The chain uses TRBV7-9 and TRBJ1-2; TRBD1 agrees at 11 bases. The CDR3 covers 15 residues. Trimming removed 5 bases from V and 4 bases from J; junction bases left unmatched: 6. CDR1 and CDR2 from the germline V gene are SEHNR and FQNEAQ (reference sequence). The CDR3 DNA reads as TGTGCCAGCAGCCCACGGGACAGGGGGATCTATGGCTACACCTTC. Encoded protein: CASSPRDRGIYGYTF.

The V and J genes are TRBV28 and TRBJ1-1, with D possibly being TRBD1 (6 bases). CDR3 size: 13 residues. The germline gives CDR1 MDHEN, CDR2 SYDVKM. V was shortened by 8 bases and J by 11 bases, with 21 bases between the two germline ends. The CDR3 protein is CASRLVDSLEAFF. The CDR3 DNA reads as TGTGCCAGCCGACTCGTGGACAGCCTAGAGGCTTTCTTT.

CDR3 nucleotides: TGTGCCAGCAGTTCCAGGGGGACAGGCTACGAGCAGTACTTC. Its protein product is CASSSRGTGYEQYF. The chain combines TRBV6-5 with TRBJ2-7; 8 bases line up with TRBD1. The CDR3 has 14 residues. The germline CDR1 and CDR2 sequences are MNHEY and SVGAGI. The trim removed 4 bases at V and 3 bases at J, leaving 5 bases unmatched.

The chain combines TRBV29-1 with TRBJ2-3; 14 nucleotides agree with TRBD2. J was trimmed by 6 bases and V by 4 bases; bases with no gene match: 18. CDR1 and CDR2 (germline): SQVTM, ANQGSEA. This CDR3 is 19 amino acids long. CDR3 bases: TGCAGCGTTGGAGGGACTAGCGGGAGTTTTGGGGGCTTGTCTGATACGCAGTATTTT. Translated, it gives CSVGGTSGSFGGLSDTQYF.

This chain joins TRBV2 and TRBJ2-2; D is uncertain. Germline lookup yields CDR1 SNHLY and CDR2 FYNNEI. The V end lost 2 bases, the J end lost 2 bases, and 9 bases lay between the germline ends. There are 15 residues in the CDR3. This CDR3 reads CASSETLLNTGELFF. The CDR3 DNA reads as TGTGCCAGCAGTGAAACACTCCTAAACACCGGGGAGCTGTTTTTT.

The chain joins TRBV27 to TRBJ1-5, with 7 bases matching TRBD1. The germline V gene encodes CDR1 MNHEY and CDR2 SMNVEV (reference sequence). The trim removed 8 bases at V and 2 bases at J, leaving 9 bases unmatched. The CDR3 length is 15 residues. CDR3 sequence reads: CASAEGAWGNQPQHF. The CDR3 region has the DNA TGTGCCAGCGCAGAGGGGGCCTGGGGCAATCAGCCCCAGCATTTT.

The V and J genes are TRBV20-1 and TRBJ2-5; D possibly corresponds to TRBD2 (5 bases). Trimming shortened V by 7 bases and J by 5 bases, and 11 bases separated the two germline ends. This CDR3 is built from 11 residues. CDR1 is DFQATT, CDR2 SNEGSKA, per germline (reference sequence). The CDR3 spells CSVRVEETQYF. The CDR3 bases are TGCAGTGTGCGGGTTGAGGAGACCCAGTACTTC.

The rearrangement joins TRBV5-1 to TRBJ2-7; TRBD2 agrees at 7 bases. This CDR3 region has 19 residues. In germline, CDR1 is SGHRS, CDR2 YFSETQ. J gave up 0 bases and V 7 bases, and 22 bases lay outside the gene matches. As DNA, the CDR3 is TGCGCCAGCCCCCAAAGACTTCGTCGGCGGGAGTTGGCCTCCTACGAGCAGTACTTC. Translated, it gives CASPQRLRRRELASYEQYF.

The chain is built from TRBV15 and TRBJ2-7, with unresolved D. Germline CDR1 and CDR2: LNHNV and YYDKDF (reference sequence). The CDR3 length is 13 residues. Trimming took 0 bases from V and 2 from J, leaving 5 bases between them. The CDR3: CATSRDAAYEQYF. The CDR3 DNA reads TGTGCCACCAGCAGAGACGCCGCCTACGAGCAGTACTTC.

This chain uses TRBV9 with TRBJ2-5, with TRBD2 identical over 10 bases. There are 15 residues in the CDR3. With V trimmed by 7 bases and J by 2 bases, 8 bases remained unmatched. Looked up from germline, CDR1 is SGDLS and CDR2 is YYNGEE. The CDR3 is CASAETSGFQETQYF. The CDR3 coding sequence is TGTGCCAGCGCGGAGACTAGCGGGTTTCAAGAGACCCAGTACTTC.